A selection of T cell receptor beta chains follows, all from one sample in a study of shared clonotypes between healthy human individuals. Here immunoSEQ multiplex PCR was the method, and the copy in TCRdb shows in-frame clones only, minus some. This table has about 2 million clones, less than 95% appearing once. Material: naive CD8+ T cells sorted from blood. The receptors come from a man aged 18 to 30 in good health. Each CDR3 is given with its conserved first and last residue. A D gene is named only where the DNA matches it firmly. Only some rows state a clone size, as once, few, many or a class for expanded clones.

cdr3_nt cdr3_aa j_call clone_size v_call d_call
TGTGCCAGCAGCCAATACGGACTACCCTACGAGCAGTACTTC CASSQYGLPYEQYF TRBJ2-7 . TRBV14 .
TGTGCCAGTAGTGTCAAGGGGAGGAATTCACCCCTCCACTTT CASSVKGRNSPLHF TRBJ1-6 . TRBV19 .
TGTGCCAGCAGCTTACAGGGTCTCCAAGAGACCCAGTACTTC CASSLQGLQETQYF TRBJ2-5 . TRBV11-2 .
TGCAGCGTTGTTACGGGACTAGCCTACAATGAGCAGTTCTTC CSVVTGLAYNEQFF TRBJ2-1 . TRBV29-1 TRBD2
TGTGCCAGCAGCTTGGAGGCTGGCTACGAGCAGTACTTC CASSLEAGYEQYF TRBJ2-7 . TRBV5-6 .
TGTGCCAGCAGCTTAGCCGGACAGGGACACACTGAAGCTTTCTTT CASSLAGQGHTEAFF TRBJ1-1 . TRBV7-9 TRBD1
TGTGCCAGCAGCGGACCAGACAGGGCCCAAATCTACGAGCAGTACTTC CASSGPDRAQIYEQYF TRBJ2-7 . TRBV9 TRBD1
TGTGCCAGTAGTATAGATTTTGAAGGCACCATATATTTT CASSIDFEGTIYF TRBJ1-3 once TRBV19 .
TGTGCCAGCAGCTTATTTTCAGCGGACAATGAGCAGTTCTTC CASSLFSADNEQFF TRBJ2-1 once TRBV7-9 .
TGTGCCAGCCAAAACCCCGGGACAGGGAGCGAGCAGTACTTC CASQNPGTGSEQYF TRBJ2-7 . TRBV19 TRBD1
TGTGCCACCGAGCGAAACACCGGGGAGCTGTTTTTT CATERNTGELFF TRBJ2-2 . TRBV10-3 .
TGTGCCAGCAGTTTTTTTTGGGGTCAGCCCCAGCATTTT CASSFFWGQPQHF TRBJ1-5 . TRBV27 .
TGTGCCAGCAGTGAATGGCAGGGCTACGAGCAGTACTTC CASSEWQGYEQYF TRBJ2-7 . TRBV2 .
TGTGCCAGTAGCCAAGACGGTTCCTACGAGCAGTACTTC CASSQDGSYEQYF TRBJ2-7 . TRBV19 .
TGCAGTGGTGGGGGTTGGGGTGAGCAGTTCTTC CSGGGWGEQFF TRBJ2-1 . TRBV20-1 .
TGTGCCAGCAGTTACTCAGGGTGGGAGTATAATTCACCCCTCCACTTT CASSYSGWEYNSPLHF TRBJ1-6 . TRBV6-5 .
TGTGCCAGCAGCTTTAGGGGAATCTCCTACGAGCAGTACTTC CASSFRGISYEQYF TRBJ2-7 . TRBV7-8 .
TGCGCCAGCAGCCAAGGACTAGCGTCACTCGAGCAGTACTTC CASSQGLASLEQYF TRBJ2-7 . TRBV4-1 TRBD2
TGTGCTAGCAGCTTAAAAGGCGGGAATCAGCCCCAGCATTTT CASSLKGGNQPQHF TRBJ1-5 . TRBV13 .
TGCGCCAGCAGCATGGTGGTATCGGGCGGCCATGAGCAGTTCTTC CASSMVVSGGHEQFF TRBJ2-1 . TRBV5-1 .
TGTGCCAGCAGGCCGGGGACAGACTCCACAGATACGCAGTATTTT CASRPGTDSTDTQYF TRBJ2-3 . TRBV2 TRBD1
TGTGCCAGCAGCGAAACTAGCGACTCCTACAATGAGCAGTTCTTC CASSETSDSYNEQFF TRBJ2-1 . TRBV9 TRBD2
TGTGCCAGCAGCCAGAAATCCTGGGAAGGGAGTTGGCCCTACGAGCAGTACTTC CASSQKSWEGSWPYEQYF TRBJ2-7 once TRBV14 .
TGTGCCAGCAGCTCGCAAACAGGAGACACTGAAGCTTTCTTT CASSSQTGDTEAFF TRBJ1-1 . TRBV5-4 .
TGCGCCAGCAGTGACGGACTAGCGGACGGCTCAGGGGACGAGCAGTTCTTC CASSDGLADGSGDEQFF TRBJ2-1 . TRBV10-1 TRBD2
TGTGCCATCAGTGATTTAGTGGGTTCATACAATGAGCAGTTCTTC CAISDLVGSYNEQFF TRBJ2-1 . TRBV10-3 .
TGTGCCAGCAGTTCGACAGGGGGAGACTATGGCTACACCTTC CASSSTGGDYGYTF TRBJ1-2 . TRBV27 TRBD1
TGTGCCAGCAGTGAGGTTGCGAATTCCTACAATGAGCAGTTCTTC CASSEVANSYNEQFF TRBJ2-1 . TRBV2 .
TGTGCCAGCAGCTTACTCGTCCGGGACAGGGGCGAGTATGAGCAGTTCTTC CASSLLVRDRGEYEQFF TRBJ2-1 . TRBV11-2 TRBD1
TGCGCCAGCAGCCAAGAGTGGGTCGGACCCTACGAGCAGTACTTC CASSQEWVGPYEQYF TRBJ2-7 . TRBV4-3 .
TGTGCCAGCAGCTCTTCACAATCACCCGGCGAGCAGTACTTC CASSSSQSPGEQYF TRBJ2-7 . TRBV5-4 .
TGTGCCATCAGTGAGTTAGGCGGGTCCAGCTCCTACAATGAGCAGTTCTTC CAISELGGSSSYNEQFF TRBJ2-1 . TRBV10-3 .
TGTGCCATCAGCGGACAGGATTCGTCCTACGAGCAGTACTTC CAISGQDSSYEQYF TRBJ2-7 . TRBV10-3 TRBD1
TGTGCCAGCAGTGAACCACAGGGGCTCCCCATCCTTTTTACTAATAATTCACCCCTCCACTTT CASSEPQGLPILFTNNSPLHF TRBJ1-6 once TRBV6-1 TRBD1
TGTGCCTGGAGTGGCGGGAGGGGGGGCGCAGATACGCAGTATTTT CAWSGGRGGADTQYF TRBJ2-3 once TRBV30 TRBD2
TGTGCCATCAGTGATACAAACACTGAAGCTTTCTTT CAISDTNTEAFF TRBJ1-1 . TRBV10-3 .
TGTGCCAGCAGCTTAGTAACTAGCGGACAAGAGACCCAGTACTTC CASSLVTSGQETQYF TRBJ2-5 . TRBV7-6 TRBD2
TGTGCCAGCAGTTTAGGACTGGGCTACGAGCAGTACTTC CASSLGLGYEQYF TRBJ2-7 . TRBV28 .
TGTGCCAGCAGCTTATGGTCGGGGGGCACTGAAGCTTTCTTT CASSLWSGGTEAFF TRBJ1-1 . TRBV11-1 .
TGTGCCAGCTCACCAGACCCTTATGGCTACACCTTC CASSPDPYGYTF TRBJ1-2 . TRBV18 .
TGTGCCAGCAGCGACAGGGAGCAGTTCTTC CASSDREQFF TRBJ2-1 once TRBV2 .
TGTGCCACCAGCGGATCAGGGGGAAACACCGGGGAGCTGTTTTTT CATSGSGGNTGELFF TRBJ2-2 . TRBV15 TRBD1
TGTGCCAGTAGTTCAGGGGGTAATCAGCCCCAGCATTTT CASSSGGNQPQHF TRBJ1-5 . TRBV19 TRBD1
TGCGCCAGCAGCTTAAGGCAAGAGAACACTGAAGCTTTCTTT CASSLRQENTEAFF TRBJ1-1 . TRBV5-1 .
TGTGCCAGCAGCCCGACAGAGTACAATGAGCAGTTCTTC CASSPTEYNEQFF TRBJ2-1 . TRBV7-9 .
TGTGCCAGCAGCAACCCCCGGGACTTCCCCTACGAGCAGTACTTC CASSNPRDFPYEQYF TRBJ2-7 . TRBV7-8 .
TGTGCCAGCAGCCCATACAACACAGATACGCAGTATTTT CASSPYNTDTQYF TRBJ2-3 . TRBV11-2 .